This passage covers 8 T cell receptor beta chains from one sample sequenced in a study of blood T cell repertoires in COVID-19. Sequencing used immunoSEQ multiplex PCR; TCRdb keeps in-frame clones, though not all of them. The sample holds around 260,000 clones, roughly 80% seen once. The material sequenced was PBMCs or T cells enriched from blood (not recorded which). These receptors were collected from a man aged 25-40 years with acute COVID-19.

The rearrangement joins TRBV27 to TRBJ1-1; TRBD1 is a possible D gene (6 bases). The V end was cut by 4 bases, the J end by 1 base, with 19 bases between. The CDR3 consists of 17 residues. The germline V gene has CDR1 MNHEY and CDR2 SMNVEV (reference sequence). CDR3 nucleotide sequence: TGTGCCAGCAGTTACGACTTTCCGGACAGCCAGAACACTGAAGCTTTCTTT. Encoded protein: CASSYDFPDSQNTEAFF.

The genes are TRBV6-6 and TRBJ2-1; 10 bases map to TRBD2. Germline V lookup: CDR1 MNHNY, CDR2 SVGAGI (reference sequence). The V gene end was trimmed by 8 bases and the J gene end by 10 bases; junction bases not matched to a gene: 8. The CDR3 is 13 amino acids. The CDR3 nucleotides read TGTGCCAGCGGAAGACTAGCGGGTTTAGAGCAGTTCTTC. It codes for CASGRLAGLEQFF.

V gene TRBV6-5 combines with J gene TRBJ2-7; unclear D gene. The CDR3 totals 14 residues. CDR1 is MNHEY, CDR2 SVGAGI, per germline. Trimming stripped 7 bases from V and 0 bases from J, with 13 bases between. The CDR3 here is CASKVQVFSYEQYV. In DNA form, the CDR3 reads TGTGCCAGCAAAGTCCAGGTTTTCTCCTACGAGCAGTACGTC.

CDR3 residues: CASSPPAGANSPLHF. CDR3 DNA: TGTGCCAGCTCACCACCGGCAGGGGCCAATTCACCCCTCCACTTT. The rearrangement links TRBV18 to TRBJ1-6, with a weak D call TRBD1 (6 bases). Germline lookup yields CDR1 KGHSH and CDR2 LQKENI. This CDR3 region has 15 residues. Trimming cost V 0 bases and J 7 bases, with 10 bases left between them.

The CDR3: CASRVDLTSRSDTQYF. The DNA for the CDR3 is TGTGCCAGCCGCGTCGACTTGACTAGCCGGTCTGATACGCAGTATTTT. The chain has TRBV2 and TRBJ2-3, with TRBD2 identical over 7 bases. Germline values: CDR1 SNHLY, CDR2 FYNNEI. V dropped 8 bases and J dropped 6; count of bases not matched to a gene: 17. The length of the CDR3 is 16 residues.

This clone was recorded once. The rearrangement joins TRBV11-3 to TRBJ2-3; D remains ambiguous. This CDR3 is built from 16 residues. The V gene's germline CDR1 is SGHNT and CDR2 YENEEA. V lost 4 bases to trimming and J lost 0 bases, with 14 bases between them. The CDR3 sequence is CASSSPNGASTDTQYF. The CDR3 DNA is TGTGCCAGCAGCTCCCCTAATGGAGCTAGCACAGATACGCAGTATTTT.

The rearrangement uses TRBV18 and TRBJ1-4; possible D gene TRBD1, 6 bases. The CDR3 loop spans 14 amino acids. V was shortened by 2 bases and J by 5 bases, with 9 bases between the two germline ends. From germline, CDR1 is KGHSH and CDR2 LQKENI. CDR3 protein: CASSPTGLNEKLFF. The CDR3 coding sequence is TGTGCCAGCTCACCAACAGGGTTGAATGAAAAACTGTTTTTT.

The chain couples TRBV3-1 (or the pseudogene TRBV3-2) to TRBJ1-2, with no clear D. The CDR3 has 14 residues. V was cut by 6 bases and J by 1 base, with 12 bases left in between. The germline CDR1 and CDR2 sequences are LGHDT and YNNKEL (reference sequence). The CDR3 protein is CASSLSAVNYGYTF. The DNA for the CDR3 is TGTGCCAGCAGTTTAAGCGCAGTTAACTATGGCTACACCTTC.